These 20 T cell receptor beta chains were all obtained from the same sample, sequenced in a study of CD8+ T cells in alopecia areata. Indicated treatment: oral pan-JAK inhibitor, 5-10 mg twice daily. Reverse transcription of extracted RNA yielded cDNA, which provided the sequencing template. Some clones are missing from TCRdb's copy, which holds only in-frame ones; the method was immunoSEQ multiplex PCR. Of about 140,000 clones in the sample, about four fifths were seen once. Sequencing was performed on CD8+ T cells sorted from blood, taken at week 4, from a patient treated with tofacitinib. The receptor source for this set is a human donor with alopecia areata.

The chain recombines TRBV5-1 with TRBJ2-1, with D perhaps TRBD1 or TRBD2 (5 bases each). CDR3 length: 17 residues. Germline V CDR1 and CDR2: SGHRS, YFSETQ. The germline V and J ends were trimmed by 4 bases and 0 bases, with 17 bases remaining between them. The CDR3 loop is CASSTPGTVSSYNEQFF. The CDR3 DNA follows: TGCGCCAGCAGCACGCCCGGGACCGTGAGCTCCTACAATGAGCAGTTCTTC.

The table lists this clone with a count of one. The chain is built from TRBV5-6 and TRBJ2-7, with 12 bases matching TRBD1. Germline V CDR1 and CDR2: SGHDT, YYEEEE. V dropped 3 bases and J dropped 6; count of bases not matched to a gene: 10. This CDR3 has 16 residues. The CDR3 coding sequence is TGTGCCAGCAGCTCTCCGGGGACAGGGGGCCGGGGCGAGCAGTACTTC. This encodes CASSSPGTGGRGEQYF.

The chain links TRBV23-1 to TRBJ2-3; perhaps TRBD1 as D (7 bases). TRBV23-1 is classed as an ORF, of uncertain function. This CDR3 spans 17 amino acids. The V end lost 9 bases, the J end lost 2 bases, and 24 bases lay between the germline ends. The CDR3 loop reads CARVEGRGARDTDTQYF. The CDR3 nucleotides are TGCGCCAGGGTAGAGGGCAGGGGGGCCCGGGACACAGATACGCAGTATTTT.

The chain uses TRBV7-9 and TRBJ2-5, with TRBD1 matching over 8 bases. CDR1 and CDR2 (germline): SEHNR, FQNEAQ (reference sequence). The CDR3 is 13 amino acids. The junction had 4 bases not matched to a gene; V was cut back by 5 bases and J by 5 bases. CDR3 DNA sequence: TGTGCCAGCAGCCGACAGGGGATGGAGACCCAGTACTTC. Translation gives CASSRQGMETQYF.

The J gene is TRBJ1-3, the V gene TRBV4-2; D gene ambiguous. This CDR3 region has 15 residues. Trimming took off 0 bases at V and 0 bases at J, with 6 bases between the two ends. The germline V gene encodes CDR1 LGHNA and CDR2 YNFKEQ. DNA of the CDR3: TGTGCCAGCAGCCAAGAAGACACCTCTGGAAACACCATATATTTT. Translated, it gives CASSQEDTSGNTIYF.

The chain has TRBV4-3 and TRBJ2-3; 8 positions match TRBD1. Germline V gene data show CDR1 as LGHNA and CDR2 as YSLEER. The V and J ends lost 4 bases and 11 bases, in that order; junction bases with no gene match: 11. The CDR3 is made up of 14 amino acids. CDR3 sequence reads: CASSPDLWTGKQYF. CDR3 DNA sequence: TGCGCCAGCAGCCCCGACCTTTGGACAGGGAAGCAGTATTTT.

The chain uses TRBV7-8 and TRBJ2-7; D is perhaps TRBD1 or TRBD2 (5 bases each). This CDR3 comprises 16 residues. Trimming cost V 7 bases and J 0 bases, with 19 bases left between them. Germline-derived CDR1 and CDR2 are SGHVS and FQNEAQ. Here the CDR3 reads CASNYPGTESSYEQYF. CDR3 sequence (DNA): TGTGCCAGCAACTACCCCGGGACGGAGAGCTCCTACGAGCAGTACTTC. The complete variable domain, with remaining parts taken from reference TRBV7-8 and TRBJ2-7, reads GAGVSQSPRYKVAKRGQDVALRCDPISGHVSLFWYQQALGQGPEFLTYFQNEAQLDKSGLPSDRFFAERPEGSVSTLKIQRTQQEDSAVYLCASNYPGTESSYEQYFGPGTRLTVT.

V usage is TRBV7-8 and J usage is TRBJ2-3, with D maybe TRBD2 (5 bases). V lost 5 bases and J 4 bases, leaving 10 bases between the germline ends. This CDR3 has 13 residues. Germline loops: CDR1 SGHVS, CDR2 FQNEAQ. The CDR3 coding sequence is TGTGCCAGCAGCCCAAGGCGGGCAGATACGCAGTATTTT. As protein: CASSPRRADTQYF.

The V and J genes are TRBV4-3 and TRBJ2-1, with 7 bases that match TRBD2. Germline V gene sequence: CDR1 LGHNA, CDR2 YSLEER. After removal of 0 bases from V and 10 bases from J, the junction contained 6 bases not matched to a gene. This CDR3 is built from 14 residues. CDR3 nucleotide sequence: TGCGCCAGCAGCCAAGACGGGGGGACTCTGGAGCAGTTCTTC. The encoded protein is CASSQDGGTLEQFF.

This chain links TRBV25-1 with TRBJ1-2; TRBD1 might be the D (6 bases). The CDR3 sequence is 15 residues long. V lost 6 bases and J 2 bases, leaving 16 bases between the germline ends. Looked up from germline, CDR1 is MGHDK and CDR2 is SYGVNS. CDR3 bases: TGTGCCAGCAGGAGGTCCTTAGGGGGGAACTATGGCTACACCTTC. It specifies CASRRSLGGNYGYTF.

The chain carries TRBV30 and TRBJ2-5; no clear D gene. Trimming pared 4 bases from V and 5 bases from J, leaving 11 bases between. The CDR3 spans 12 residues. Germline values: CDR1 GTSNPN, CDR2 SVGIG (reference sequence). The CDR3 sequence is CAWTVSGETQYF. For the CDR3, the DNA is TGTGCCTGGACTGTAAGTGGGGAGACCCAGTACTTC.

This clone was observed a handful of times. This chain uses TRBV13 with TRBJ2-3; D may be TRBD2 (5 bases). The CDR3 runs to 15 residues. The germline CDR1 and CDR2 sequences are PRHDT and FYEKMQ (reference sequence). Trimming stripped 3 bases from V and 6 bases from J, with 16 bases between. CDR3 sequence reads: CASSLTEVASDTQYF. DNA of the CDR3: TGTGCCAGCAGCTTGACGGAGGTGGCCTCCGATACGCAGTATTTT.

V usage is TRBV25-1 and J usage is TRBJ1-2, with 9 bases that match TRBD1. CDR1 MGHDK and CDR2 SYGVNS come from the germline V gene. The trim removed 6 bases at V and 4 bases at J, leaving 3 bases unmatched. The CDR3 is 13 amino acids. CDR3 in DNA: TGTGCCAGCAGGGGACAGGGTCGCTATGGCTACACCTTC. This codes for CASRGQGRYGYTF.

The V call is TRBV4-1, the J call TRBJ2-1, with D maybe TRBD2 (6 bases). Germline CDR1 is MGHRA and CDR2 is YSYEKL. The CDR3 spans 14 residues. The V end was cut by 0 bases, the J end by 10 bases, with 13 bases between. Here the CDR3 DNA reads TGCGCCAGCAGCCAAGATCCGACTAGTCCGGAGCAGTTCTTC. It translates to CASSQDPTSPEQFF.

This clone came up a few times. The chain uses TRBV7-2 and TRBJ2-1, with no clear D. Germline CDR1 is SGHTA and CDR2 is FQGNSA. Trimming cost V 7 bases and J 3 bases, with 4 bases left between them. The CDR3 is made up of 11 amino acids. Here the CDR3 DNA reads TGTGCCAGCAACTTCTACAATGAGCAGTTCTTC. Translated: CASNFYNEQFF.

The sample holds one count of this clone. The genes are TRBV5-5 and TRBJ2-4; D is ambiguous. The CDR3 spans 14 residues. V was clipped by 1 base and J by 6 bases, with 11 bases between them. Germline V gene data show CDR1 as SGHKS and CDR2 as YYEKEE (reference sequence). In DNA form, the CDR3 reads TGTGCCAGCAGCTTGTCGGGCCTCTCAAACATTCAGTACTTC. Amino acid sequence: CASSLSGLSNIQYF.

This clone was recorded once. The rearrangement links TRBV6-5 to TRBJ2-7; D is unclear. The V end lost 0 bases, the J end lost 5 bases, and 11 bases lay between the germline ends. CDR3 length: 14 residues. CDR1 is MNHEY, CDR2 SVGAGI, per germline. The CDR3 bases are TGTGCCAGCAGTTACTCAGCCTCCTCGGACGAGCAGTACTTC. It codes for CASSYSASSDEQYF.

This CDR3 reads CASSPSSGSYEQYF. The CDR3 DNA follows: TGTGCCAGCTCACCATCCTCCGGTAGCTACGAGCAGTACTTC. V and J are TRBV18 and TRBJ2-7; D call uncertain. The V and J ends lost 2 bases and 3 bases respectively, with 11 bases between them. The germline CDR1 and CDR2 sequences are KGHSH and LQKENI. This CDR3 comprises 14 residues. The full variable domain, rest sourced from reference TRBV18 and TRBJ2-7, is NAGVMQNPRHLVRRRGQEARLRCSPMKGHSHVYWYRQLPEEGLKFMVYLQKENIIDESGMPKERFSAEFPKEGPSILRIQQVVRGDSAAYFCASSPSSGSYEQYFGPGTRLTVT.

The V and J genes are TRBV13 and TRBJ2-3; 7 nucleotides align to TRBD2. CDR3 length equals 14 residues. In germline, CDR1 is PRHDT, CDR2 FYEKMQ (reference sequence). The V segment lost 5 bases and the J segment 2 bases; nucleotides outside the gene matches: 4. CDR3 nucleotide sequence: TGTGCCAGCAGCCGGGGGGACTCCACAGATACGCAGTATTTT. Translated, it gives CASSRGDSTDTQYF. The entire variable domain, with the rest obtained from reference TRBV13 and TRBJ2-3, is as follows: AAGVIQSPRHLIKEKRETATLKCYPIPRHDTVYWYQQGPGQDPQFLISFYEKMQSDKGSIPDRFSAQQFSDYHSELNMSSLELGDSALYFCASSRGDSTDTQYFGPGTRLTVL.

The chain links TRBV29-1 to TRBJ2-1; the D gene is possibly TRBD2 (6 bases). The CDR3 has 13 amino acids. Trimming left V 6 bases short and J 10 bases short, with 19 bases between. Germline CDR1 SQVTM, CDR2 ANQGSEA. DNA for the CDR3: TGCAGCGTCGTGACGGGGGTGCTCTGGGAGCAGTTCTTC. The encoded protein is CSVVTGVLWEQFF.